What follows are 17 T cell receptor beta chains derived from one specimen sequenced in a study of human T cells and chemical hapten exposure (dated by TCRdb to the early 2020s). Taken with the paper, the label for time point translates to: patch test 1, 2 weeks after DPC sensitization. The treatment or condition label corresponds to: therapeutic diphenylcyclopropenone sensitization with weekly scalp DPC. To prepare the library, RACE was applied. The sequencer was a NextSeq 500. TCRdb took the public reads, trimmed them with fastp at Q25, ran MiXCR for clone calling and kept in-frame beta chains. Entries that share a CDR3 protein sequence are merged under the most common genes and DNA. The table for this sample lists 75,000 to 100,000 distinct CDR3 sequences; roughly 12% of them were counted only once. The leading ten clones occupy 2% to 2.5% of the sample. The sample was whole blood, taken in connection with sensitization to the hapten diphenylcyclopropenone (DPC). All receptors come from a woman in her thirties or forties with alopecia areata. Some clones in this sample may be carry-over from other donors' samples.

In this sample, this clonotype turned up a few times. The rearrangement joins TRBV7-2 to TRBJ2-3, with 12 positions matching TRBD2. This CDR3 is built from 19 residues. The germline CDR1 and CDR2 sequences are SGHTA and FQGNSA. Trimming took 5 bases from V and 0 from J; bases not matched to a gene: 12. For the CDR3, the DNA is TGTGCCAGCAGCCTTAGGAGCGCTAGCGGGAGGGCCAGCACAGATACGCAGTATTTT. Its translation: CASSLRSASGRASTDTQYF.

In DNA, the CDR3 is TGTGCCAGTAGTATGGGCGTCGCTAGCACAGATACGCAGTATTTT. Protein sequence: CASSMGVASTDTQYF. The rearrangement joins TRBV19 to TRBJ2-3; D is unclear. The CDR3 has 15 amino acids. Looked up from germline, CDR1 is LNHDA and CDR2 is SQIVND (reference sequence). Deletions cut 3 bases from V and 0 bases from J, with 10 bases between.

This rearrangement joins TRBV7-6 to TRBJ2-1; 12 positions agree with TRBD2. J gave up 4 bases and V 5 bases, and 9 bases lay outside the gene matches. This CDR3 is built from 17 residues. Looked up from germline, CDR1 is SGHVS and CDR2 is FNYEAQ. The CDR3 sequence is CASSPDPGTSGYNEQFF. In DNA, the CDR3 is TGTGCCAGCAGCCCTGACCCGGGGACTAGCGGGTACAATGAGCAGTTCTTC.

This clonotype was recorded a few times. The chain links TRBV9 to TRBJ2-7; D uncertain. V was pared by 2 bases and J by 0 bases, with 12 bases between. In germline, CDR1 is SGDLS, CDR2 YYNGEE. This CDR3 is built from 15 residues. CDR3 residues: CASSVQAGYSYEQYF. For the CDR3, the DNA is TGTGCCAGCAGCGTCCAGGCCGGGTACTCCTACGAGCAGTACTTC.

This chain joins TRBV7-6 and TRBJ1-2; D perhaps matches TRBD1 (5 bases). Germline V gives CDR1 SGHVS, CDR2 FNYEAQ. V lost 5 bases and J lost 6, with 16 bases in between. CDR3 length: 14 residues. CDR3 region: CASSLIEGSDGYTF. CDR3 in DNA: TGTGCCAGCAGCCTCATAGAGGGGAGTGATGGCTACACCTTC.

For the CDR3, the DNA is TGTGCCAGCAGTAGACAGGGTTTTGGTGAAGCTTTCTTT. Translated, it gives CASSRQGFGEAFF. This chain connects TRBV6-5 to TRBJ1-1, with 7 bases aligning to TRBD1. Germline values: CDR1 MNHEY, CDR2 SVGAGI. The CDR3 runs to 13 residues. With 5 bases clipped from V and 7 bases from J, the junction kept 7 bases outside the gene matches.

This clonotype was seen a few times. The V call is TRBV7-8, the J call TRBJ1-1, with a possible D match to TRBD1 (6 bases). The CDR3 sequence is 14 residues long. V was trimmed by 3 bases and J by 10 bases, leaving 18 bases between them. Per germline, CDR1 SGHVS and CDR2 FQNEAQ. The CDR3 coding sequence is TGTGCCAGCAGCTTGAACAGGGAATTTAAGAGAGCTTTCTTT. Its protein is CASSLNREFKRAFF.

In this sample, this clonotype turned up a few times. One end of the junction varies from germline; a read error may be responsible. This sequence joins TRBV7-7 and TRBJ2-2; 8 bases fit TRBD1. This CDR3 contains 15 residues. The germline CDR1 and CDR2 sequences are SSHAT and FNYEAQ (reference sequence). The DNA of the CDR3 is TGTGCTAGCAGCTCAGGGGGCACGAACACCGGGGAGCTGTTTTTT. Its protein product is CASSSGGTNTGELFF.

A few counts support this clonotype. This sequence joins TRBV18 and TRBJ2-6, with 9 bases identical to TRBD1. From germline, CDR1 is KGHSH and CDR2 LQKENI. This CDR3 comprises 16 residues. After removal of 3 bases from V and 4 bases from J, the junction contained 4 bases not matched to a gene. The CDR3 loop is CASSPGTGRGANVLTF. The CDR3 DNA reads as TGTGCCAGCTCACCCGGGACAGGGAGAGGGGCCAACGTCCTGACTTTC.

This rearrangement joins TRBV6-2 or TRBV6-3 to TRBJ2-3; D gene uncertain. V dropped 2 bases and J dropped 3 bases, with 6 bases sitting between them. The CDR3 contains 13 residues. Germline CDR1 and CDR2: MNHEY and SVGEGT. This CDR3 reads CASSYPLTDTQYF. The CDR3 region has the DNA TGTGCCAGCAGTTACCCCTTGACAGATACGCAGTATTTT.

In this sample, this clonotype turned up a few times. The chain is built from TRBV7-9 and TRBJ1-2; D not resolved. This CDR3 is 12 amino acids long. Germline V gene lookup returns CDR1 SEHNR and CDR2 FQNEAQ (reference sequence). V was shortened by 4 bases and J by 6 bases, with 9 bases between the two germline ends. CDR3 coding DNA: TGTGCCAGCAGCTCAGAGAGCCATGGCTACACCTTC. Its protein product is CASSSESHGYTF. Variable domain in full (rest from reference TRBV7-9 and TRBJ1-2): DTGVSQNPRHKITKRGQNVTFRCDPISEHNRLYWYRQTLGQGPEFLTYFQNEAQLEKSRLLSDRFSAERPKGSFSTLEIQRTEQGDSAMYLCASSSESHGYTFGSGTRLTVV.

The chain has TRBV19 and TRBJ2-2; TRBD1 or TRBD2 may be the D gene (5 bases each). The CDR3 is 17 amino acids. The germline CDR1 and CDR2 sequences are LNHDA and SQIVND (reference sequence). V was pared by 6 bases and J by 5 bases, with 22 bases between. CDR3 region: CASRARSGRSGTGELFF. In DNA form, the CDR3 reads TGTGCCAGTAGGGCGAGGTCGGGGCGCTCGGGGACCGGGGAGCTGTTTTTT.

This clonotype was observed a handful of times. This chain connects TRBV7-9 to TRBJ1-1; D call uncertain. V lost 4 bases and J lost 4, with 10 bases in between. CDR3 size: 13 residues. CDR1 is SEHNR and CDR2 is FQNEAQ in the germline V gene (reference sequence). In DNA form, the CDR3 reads TGTGCCAGCAGCTCTGGGTGGGGCACTGAAGCTTTCTTT. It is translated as CASSSGWGTEAFF.

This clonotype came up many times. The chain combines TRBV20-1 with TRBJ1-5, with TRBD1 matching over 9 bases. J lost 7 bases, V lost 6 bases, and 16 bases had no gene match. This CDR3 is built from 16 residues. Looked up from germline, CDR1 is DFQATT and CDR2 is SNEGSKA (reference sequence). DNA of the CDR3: TGCAGTGCAGATGGACAGGGGATCATTAAAAGGCAGCCCCAGCATTTT. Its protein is CSADGQGIIKRQPQHF.

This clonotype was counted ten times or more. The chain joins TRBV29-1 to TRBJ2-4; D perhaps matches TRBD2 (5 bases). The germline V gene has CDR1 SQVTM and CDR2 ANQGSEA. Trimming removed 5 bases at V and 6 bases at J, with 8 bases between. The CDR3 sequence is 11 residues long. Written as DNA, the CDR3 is TGCAGCGTTCTCGAGGGAAACATTCAGTACTTC. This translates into CSVLEGNIQYF.

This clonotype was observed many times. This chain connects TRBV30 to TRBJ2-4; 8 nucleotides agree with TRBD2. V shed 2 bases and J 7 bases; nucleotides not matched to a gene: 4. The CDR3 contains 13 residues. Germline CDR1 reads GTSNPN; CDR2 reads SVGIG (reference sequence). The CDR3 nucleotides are TGTGCCTGGAGTCTGGCGGGGGGCAACATTCAGTACTTC. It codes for CAWSLAGGNIQYF.

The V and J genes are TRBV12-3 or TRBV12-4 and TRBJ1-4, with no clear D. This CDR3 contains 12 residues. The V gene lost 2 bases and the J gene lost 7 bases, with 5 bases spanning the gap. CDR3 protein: CASSLMAEKLFF. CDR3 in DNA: TGTGCCAGCAGTTTAATGGCTGAAAAACTGTTTTTT.